This T cell receptor (beta chain) was sequenced for a study of T cell responses to AZD1222 COVID-19 vaccine. General observations from the study: A reported finding is that nearly half of spike-specific TCRs target unmutated variant regions. Mostly white British, mostly female donors; authors suggested clonal diversity may be underestimated. CD4 TCRs linked to vaccination spanned spike, dominating at 160-218 and 743-854.

Germline CDR1 LNHDA, CDR2 SQIVND (reference sequence). The CDR3 covers 13 residues. V lost 8 bases and J lost 1, with 11 bases in between. Some clones are missing from TCRdb's copy, which holds only in-frame ones; the method was immunoSEQ multiplex PCR. The sample lists about 120,000 clones, roughly 85% occurring once. Details on this clone: Its antigen is not known.

This receptor was taken from an adult in good health. This sequence joins TRBV19 and TRBJ1-1, with D unresolved. Here the sequenced sample was peripheral blood, taken on day 0 of MenACWY control vaccination. The CDR3 nucleotides read TGTGCCAGTCGTTGGGTGGGGAACACTGAAGCTTTCTTT. As protein: CASRWVGNTEAFF.